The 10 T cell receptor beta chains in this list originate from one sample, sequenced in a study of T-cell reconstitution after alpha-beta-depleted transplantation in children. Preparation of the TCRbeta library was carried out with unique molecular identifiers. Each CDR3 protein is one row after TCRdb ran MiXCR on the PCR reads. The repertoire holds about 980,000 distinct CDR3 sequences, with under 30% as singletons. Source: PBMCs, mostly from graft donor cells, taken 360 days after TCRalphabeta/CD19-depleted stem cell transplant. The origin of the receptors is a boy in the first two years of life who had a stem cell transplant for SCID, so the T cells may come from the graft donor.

The CDR3, as DNA: TGTGCCAGCAGGGAGACAGGTCCCACTGAAGCTTTCTTT. Its protein is CASRETGPTEAFF. This rearrangement joins TRBV28 to TRBJ1-1, with D perhaps matching TRBD1 (6 bases). The CDR3 contains 13 residues. Germline CDR1 is MDHEN and CDR2 is SYDVKM. V was pared by 6 bases and J by 4 bases, with 12 bases between.

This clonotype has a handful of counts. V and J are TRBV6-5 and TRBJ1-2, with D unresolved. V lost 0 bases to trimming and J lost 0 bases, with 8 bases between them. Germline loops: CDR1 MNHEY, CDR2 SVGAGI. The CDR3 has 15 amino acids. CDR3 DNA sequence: TGTGCCAGCAGTTACTCGGCCGAGACTAACTATGGCTACACCTTC. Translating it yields CASSYSAETNYGYTF.

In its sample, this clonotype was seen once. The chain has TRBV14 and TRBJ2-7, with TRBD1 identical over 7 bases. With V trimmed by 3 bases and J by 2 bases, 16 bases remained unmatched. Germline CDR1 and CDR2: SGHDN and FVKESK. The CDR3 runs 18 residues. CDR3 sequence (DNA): TGTGCCAGCAGCCAGACCCGGGACAGCTTTTCACTCCCCTACGAGCAGTACTTC. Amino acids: CASSQTRDSFSLPYEQYF.

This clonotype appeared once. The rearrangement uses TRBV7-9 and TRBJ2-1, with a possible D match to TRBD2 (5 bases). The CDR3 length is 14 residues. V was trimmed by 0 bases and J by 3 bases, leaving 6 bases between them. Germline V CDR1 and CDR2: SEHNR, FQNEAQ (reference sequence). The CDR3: CASSLARDYNEQFF. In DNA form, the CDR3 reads TGTGCCAGCAGCTTAGCTCGGGACTACAATGAGCAGTTCTTC.

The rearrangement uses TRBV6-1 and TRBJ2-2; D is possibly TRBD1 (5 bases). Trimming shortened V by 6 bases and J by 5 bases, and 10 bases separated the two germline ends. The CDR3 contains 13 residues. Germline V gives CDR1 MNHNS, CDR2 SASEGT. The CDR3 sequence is CASSQTVTGELFF. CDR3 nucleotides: TGTGCCAGCAGCCAGACAGTAACCGGGGAGCTGTTTTTT.

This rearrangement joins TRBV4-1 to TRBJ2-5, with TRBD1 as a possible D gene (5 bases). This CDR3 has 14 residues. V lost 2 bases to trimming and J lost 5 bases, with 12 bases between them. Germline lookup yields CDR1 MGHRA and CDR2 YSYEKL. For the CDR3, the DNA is TGCGCCAGCAGCCAACTAGGGGTAGAGGAGACCCAGTACTTC. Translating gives CASSQLGVEETQYF.

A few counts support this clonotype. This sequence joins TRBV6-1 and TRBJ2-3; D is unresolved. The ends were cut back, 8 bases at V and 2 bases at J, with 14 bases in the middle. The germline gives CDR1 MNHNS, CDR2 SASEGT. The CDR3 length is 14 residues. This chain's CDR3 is CASRVGPSTDTQYF. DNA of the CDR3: TGTGCCAGCCGGGTTGGTCCTTCCACAGATACGCAGTATTTT.

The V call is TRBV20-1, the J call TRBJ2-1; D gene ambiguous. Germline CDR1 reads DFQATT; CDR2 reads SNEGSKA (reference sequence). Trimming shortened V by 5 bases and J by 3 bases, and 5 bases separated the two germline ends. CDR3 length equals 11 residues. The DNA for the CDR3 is TGCAGTGCTCCCCGCTACAATGAGCAGTTCTTC. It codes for CSAPRYNEQFF.

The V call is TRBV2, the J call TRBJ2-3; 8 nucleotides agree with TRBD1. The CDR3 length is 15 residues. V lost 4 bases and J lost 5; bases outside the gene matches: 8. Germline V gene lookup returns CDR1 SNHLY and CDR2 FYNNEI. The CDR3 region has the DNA TGTGCCAGCAGTGTCGGACAGGGAGGAATAGATACGCAGTATTTT. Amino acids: CASSVGQGGIDTQYF.

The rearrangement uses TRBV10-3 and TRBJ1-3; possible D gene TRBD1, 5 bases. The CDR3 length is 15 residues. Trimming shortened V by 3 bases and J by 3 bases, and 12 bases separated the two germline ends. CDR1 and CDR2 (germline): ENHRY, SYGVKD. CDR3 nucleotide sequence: TGTGCCATCAGTGATTACAGGTTCGGTGGAAACACCATATATTTT. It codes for CAISDYRFGGNTIYF.